The TCR beta chain described here comes from a study of identical twins. This clonotype is medium-sized by share. The CDR3 totals 16 residues. The V segment lost 4 bases and the J segment 3 bases; nucleotides outside the gene matches: 6. CDR1 is SGHNT and CDR2 is YENEEA in the germline V gene. MiXCR was run by TCRdb on the 5' RACE reads, yielding one entry per CDR3 protein. The repertoire consists of 350,000 or so distinct CDR3 sequences, with about 9% occurring once and the leading ten covering over 7%. The clonotype originates from a woman in her fifties or sixties in good health. Material: naive T cells sorted from blood. This rearrangement joins TRBV11-3 to TRBJ2-1; 10 nucleotides align to TRBD1. CDR3: CASSSRDRGSYNEQFF. The CDR3 DNA follows: TGTGCCAGCAGCTCCAGGGACAGGGGCAGCTACAATGAGCAGTTCTTC. The entire variable domain, with the rest obtained from reference TRBV11-3 and TRBJ2-1, is as follows: EAGVVQSPRYKIIEKKQPVAFWCNPISGHNTLYWYLQNLGQGPELLIRYENEEAVDDSQLPKDRFSAERLKGVDSTLKIQPAELGDSAVYLCASSSRDRGSYNEQFFGPGTRLTVL.